The entry below gives a single T cell receptor (beta chain) sequence along with its context. What it binds is not known. The samples, holding roughly 0.95-10 million cryopreserved PBMC, were thawed before DNA extraction was carried out. This record comes from a study of long-term antiretroviral therapy in people with HIV. Study-wide background: The earliest samples came about a decade before the 2015 immediate-ART recommendation.

Study-wide results and limits: Viral resistance, ART adherence and therapy changes all lacked available data. Every time point showed a repertoire led by clones expanded before ART.

Sequencing used immunoSEQ v3.0 at survey level. Here immunoSEQ multiplex PCR was the method, and the copy in TCRdb shows in-frame clones only, minus some. There are under 30,000 clones in the sample; more than 70% occur only once, and roughly 5.6% lies in the top ten. The V gene lost 0 bases and the J gene lost 3 bases, with 5 bases spanning the gap. The CDR3 loop spans 14 amino acids. Germline V gene sequence: CDR1 MNHEY, CDR2 SVGAGI. Material: unsorted PBMCs, obtained 3 years after starting antiretroviral therapy. The chain links TRBV6-5 to TRBJ2-2; D unclear. This receptor was obtained from a man aged 18 to 35 with HIV. The CDR3 nucleotides read TGTGCCAGCAGTTACTCGAAGTACACCGGGGAGCTGTTTTTT. Amino acids: CASSYSKYTGELFF.